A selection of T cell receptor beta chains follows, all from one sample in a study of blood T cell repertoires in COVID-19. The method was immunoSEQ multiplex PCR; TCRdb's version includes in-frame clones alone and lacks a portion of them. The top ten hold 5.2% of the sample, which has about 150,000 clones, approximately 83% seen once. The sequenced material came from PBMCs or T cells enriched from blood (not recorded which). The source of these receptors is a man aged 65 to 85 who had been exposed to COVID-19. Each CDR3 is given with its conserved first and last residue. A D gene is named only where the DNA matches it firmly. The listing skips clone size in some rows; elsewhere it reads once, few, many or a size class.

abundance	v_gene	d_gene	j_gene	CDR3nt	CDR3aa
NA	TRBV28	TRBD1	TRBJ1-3	TGTGCCAGCAGTTCTTGGACAGGGAGCTCTGGAAACACCATATATTTT	CASSSWTGSSGNTIYF
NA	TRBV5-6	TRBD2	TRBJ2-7	TGTGCCAGCAGCTTGGCTCCTAGCGGGCCCACCTCCTACGAGCAGTACTTC	CASSLAPSGPTSYEQYF
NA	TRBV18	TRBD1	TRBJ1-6	TGTGCCAGCTCACACTCGGACAGGGGCAATTCACCCCTCCACTTT	CASSHSDRGNSPLHF
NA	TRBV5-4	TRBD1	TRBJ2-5	TGTGCCAGCAGCTTAAAGGGGGCCACGAAAGAGACCCAGTACTTC	CASSLKGATKETQYF
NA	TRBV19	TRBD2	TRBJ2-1	TGTGCCAGTAAAGATCGAGCGGGAGGGCCGAATGAGCAGTTCTTC	CASKDRAGGPNEQFF
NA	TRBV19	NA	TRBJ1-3	TGTGCCAGTAGTCCAACTCACGGGAACACCATATATTTT	CASSPTHGNTIYF
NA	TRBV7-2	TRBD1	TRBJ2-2	TGTGCCAGCAGCTTACGGCATGGGACAGGGGGCAGGGGGGAGCTGTTTTTT	CASSLRHGTGGRGELFF
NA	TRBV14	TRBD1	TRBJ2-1	TGTGCCAGCAGCCAAGATTTAGGGGGCGTAAACAATGAGCAGTTCTTC	CASSQDLGGVNNEQFF
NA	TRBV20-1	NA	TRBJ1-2	TGCAGTGCTTACGACCGCGGTGGCTACACCTTC	CSAYDRGGYTF
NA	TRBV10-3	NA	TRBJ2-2	TGTGCCATCAGTGCGGCAGGGGCCCCTACCGGGGAGCTGTTTTTT	CAISAAGAPTGELFF
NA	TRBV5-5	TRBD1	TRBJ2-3	TGTGCCAGCAGCTCGCCCAGGACAGGGCCGTATACGCAGTATTTT	CASSSPRTGPYTQYF
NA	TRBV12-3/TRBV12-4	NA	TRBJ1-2	TGTGCCAGCAGTTTCCGAGGAGTTACTGGCTACACCTTC	CASSFRGVTGYTF
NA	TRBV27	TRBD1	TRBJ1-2	TGTGCCAGCAGTCGGGACAGGGCCTATGGCTACACCTTC	CASSRDRAYGYTF
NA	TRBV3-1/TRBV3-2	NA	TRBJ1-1	TGTGCCAGCAGCCAGGTGGACAGTCTTAGCACTGAAGCTTTCTTT	CASSQVDSLSTEAFF
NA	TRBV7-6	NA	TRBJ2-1	TGTGCCAGCAGCTTAGGGGACTCGGCTGAGCAGTTCTTC	CASSLGDSAEQFF
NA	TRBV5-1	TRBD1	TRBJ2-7	TGCGCCAGCAGCTTGGGGGGACAGGGCCCCTCCTACGAGCAGTACTTC	CASSLGGQGPSYEQYF
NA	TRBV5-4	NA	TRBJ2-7	TGTGCCAGCAGCGGTTCCAGGATAAACTACGAGCAGTACTTC	CASSGSRINYEQYF
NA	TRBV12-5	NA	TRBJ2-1	TGTGCTAGTGGTCCGGGGAGGGGCAGCCAACAGGGCAATGAGCAGTTCTTC	CASGPGRGSQQGNEQFF
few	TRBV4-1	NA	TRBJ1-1	TGCGCCAGCAGCCTAAAAACGGGGGGCGGGGATGGCACTGAAGCTTTCTTT	CASSLKTGGGDGTEAFF
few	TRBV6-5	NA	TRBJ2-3	TGTGCCAGCAGTTACTCGTCGAGGAGCACAGATACGCAGTATTTT	CASSYSSRSTDTQYF
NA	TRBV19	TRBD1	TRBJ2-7	TGTGCCAGTAGTAAGGACAGGGTCGACTACGAGCAGTACTTC	CASSKDRVDYEQYF
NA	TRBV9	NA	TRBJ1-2	TGTGCCAGCAGCGTGACATCAGGGGCCTCGAACTATGGCTACACCTTC	CASSVTSGASNYGYTF
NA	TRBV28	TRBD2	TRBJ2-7	TGTGCCAGTCGGGACAGACTCGGTAGCGGGAGGGATTACGAGCAGTACTTC	CASRDRLGSGRDYEQYF
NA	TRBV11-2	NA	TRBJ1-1	TGTGCCAGCAGCTTAAGAGGCCCTAACACTGAAGCTTTCTTT	CASSLRGPNTEAFF
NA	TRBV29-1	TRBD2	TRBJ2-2	TGCAGCGTTGAAGATACACTAGCGGGGCGCACCGGGGAGCTGTTTTTT	CSVEDTLAGRTGELFF
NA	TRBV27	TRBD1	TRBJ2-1	TGTGCCAGCCACCCGACAGGGCGAAGTGAGCAGTTCTTC	CASHPTGRSEQFF
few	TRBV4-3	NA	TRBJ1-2	TGCGCCAGCAGCCAAGAAACAGGGAAAGGTGGCTACACCTTC	CASSQETGKGGYTF